This TCR beta chain came from a study of cytomegalovirus exposure and HLA in healthy donors. The CDR3 loop spans 12 amino acids. Trimming cost V 2 bases and J 5 bases, with 8 bases left between them. CDR1 SGHDT and CDR2 YYEEEE come from the germline V gene. Broader study findings: Accurate predictions that matched the HLA-A and HLA-B alleles of most subjects were reportedly made from TCR beta sequences.

The count of this clone is one. The antigen is not known. The primer mix had 60 Vbeta and 13 Jbeta primers. The repertoire was sequenced with immunoSEQ multiplex PCR; TCRdb's copy has only in-frame clones and lacks some. Among over 100,000 clones listed, around 74% were seen once. What was sequenced was PBMCs. The V and J genes are TRBV5-6 and TRBJ2-7, with a possible D match to TRBD2 (5 bases). The sequence derives from a male donor in good health and CMV-seronegative. The CDR3 DNA is TGTGCCAGCAGCTTAGTGACTAACGAGCAGTACTTC. Amino acids: CASSLVTNEQYF. Drawing the rest from reference TRBV5-6 and TRBJ2-7, the complete variable domain is DAGVTQSPTHLIKTRGQQVTLRCSPKSGHDTVSWYQQALGQGPQFIFQYYEEEERQRGNFPDRFSGHQFPNYSSELNVNALLLGDSALYLCASSLVTNEQYFGPGTRLTVT.